This T cell receptor (beta chain) was sequenced for a study of PD-1 blockade in mismatch repair-deficient tumors (dated by TCRdb to the late 2010s). In the study overall: The trial enrolled about 90 consecutive patients with some twelve mismatch repair-deficient cancer types between 2013 and late 2016, all previously treated and progressing. Tumor-associated T cell clones were tracked in the peripheral blood of patients responding to PD-1 blockade by deep sequencing of TCR CDR3 regions.

The paper as a whole reports these results and caveats: Tumor-resident clones, often undetectable in blood before treatment, expanded rapidly after pembrolizumab and then contracted, generally before radiologic responses.

The germline ends are 14 bases apart after V is trimmed by 4 bases and J by 2 bases. For CDR1 and CDR2, the germline V gene lists SQVTM and ANQGSEA. From cysteine to phenylalanine, the CDR3 is 14 amino acids long. Here the CDR3 DNA is all that survives: 42 bases in frame from base 1. This clone has a single count. The antigen it binds to is not known. No quality values exist for individual bases; no much larger clone is one base distant. Mismatch repair deficiency in every enrolled patient was established by polymerase chain reaction or immunohistochemistry. A few patients who responded to pembrolizumab therapy underwent TCR sequencing. In the phase II trial, pembrolizumab PD-1 blockade was tested prospectively in advanced mismatch repair-deficient cancers, no matter which tissue of origin the cancers came from. Peripheral blood T cell samples were collected serially, before PD-1 blockade began and at several time points afterward. Blood sampling times were reported as weeks after the first pembrolizumab dose.

The receptor library was made with the immunoSEQ multiplex PCR assay. TCRdb retrieved this table from immuneACCESS and kept in-frame rearrangements only. Not all clones are present; in checked studies, unresolved V genes account for under half, and no reason is known for the remainder. Recorded for this sample are fewer than 45,000 clones; approximately 85% of them occurred a single time. About 4% of the sample belongs to the ten largest clones. The receptor's source is an adult with mismatch repair-deficient cancer. The sample consisted of peripheral blood, taken around 75 weeks after starting pembrolizumab. The chain is encoded by TRBV29-1 joined to TRBJ2-5, with the D gene call left open. The CDR3 protein: CSVVAGVLQETQYF. The nucleotide sequence is TGCAGCGTTGTAGCTGGGGTCCTTCAAGAGACCCAGTACTTC.